This TCR beta chain came from a study of blood T cell repertoires in COVID-19. The junction had 4 bases not matched to a gene; V was cut back by 8 bases and J by 6 bases. The V gene's germline CDR1 is KGHDR and CDR2 SFDVKD. CDR3 length: 13 amino acids. Some clones are missing from TCRdb's copy, which holds only in-frame ones; the method was immunoSEQ multiplex PCR. Here the sample spans about 120,000 clones, just under 80% being singletons. This clonotype originated in a man aged 60-69 years with active or convalescent COVID-19. The source material was peripheral blood. V is TRBV24-1 and J is TRBJ2-2; 8 positions agree with TRBD1. The chain's CDR3 is CATTTGGSGELFF. In nucleotides, the CDR3 is TGTGCCACCACAACAGGGGGGTCCGGGGAGCTGTTTTTT.